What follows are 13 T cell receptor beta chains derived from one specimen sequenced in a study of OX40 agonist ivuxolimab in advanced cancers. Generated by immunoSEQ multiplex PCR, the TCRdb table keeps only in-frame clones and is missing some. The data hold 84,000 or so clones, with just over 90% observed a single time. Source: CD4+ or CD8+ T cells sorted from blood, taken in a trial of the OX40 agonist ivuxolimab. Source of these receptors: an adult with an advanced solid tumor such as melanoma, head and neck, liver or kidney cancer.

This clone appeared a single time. CDR3 coding DNA: TGTGCCAGCAGTGAACCCAGGGAAGCTTTCTTT. This codes for CASSEPREAFF. The V call is TRBV2, the J call TRBJ1-1; D is unresolved. Looked up from germline, CDR1 is SNHLY and CDR2 is FYNNEI. The V end lost 2 bases, the J end lost 8 bases, and 6 bases lay between the germline ends. This CDR3 has 11 amino acids.

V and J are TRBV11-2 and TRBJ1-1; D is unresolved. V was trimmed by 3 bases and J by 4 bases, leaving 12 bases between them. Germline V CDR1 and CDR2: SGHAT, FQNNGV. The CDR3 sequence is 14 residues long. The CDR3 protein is CASSFRGMGTEAFF. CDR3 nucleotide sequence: TGTGCCAGCAGCTTTCGAGGGATGGGCACTGAAGCTTTCTTT.

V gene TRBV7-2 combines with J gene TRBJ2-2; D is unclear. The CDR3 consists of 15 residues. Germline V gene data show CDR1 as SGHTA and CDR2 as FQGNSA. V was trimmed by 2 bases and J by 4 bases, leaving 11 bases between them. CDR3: CASSLWAAATGELFF. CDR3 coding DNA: TGTGCCAGCAGCTTATGGGCCGCAGCCACCGGGGAGCTGTTTTTT.

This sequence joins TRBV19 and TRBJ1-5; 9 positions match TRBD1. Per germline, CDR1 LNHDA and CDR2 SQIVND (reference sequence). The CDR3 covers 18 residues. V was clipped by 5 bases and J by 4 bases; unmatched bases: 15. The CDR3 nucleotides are TGTGCCAGTAGTTTAGCGGGCGGGACAGGGCAGAGGAATCAGCCCCAGCATTTT. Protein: CASSLAGGTGQRNQPQHF.

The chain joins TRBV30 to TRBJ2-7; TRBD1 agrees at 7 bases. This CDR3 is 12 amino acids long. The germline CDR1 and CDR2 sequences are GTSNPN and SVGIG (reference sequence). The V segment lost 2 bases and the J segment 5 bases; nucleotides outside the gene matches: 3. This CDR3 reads CAWSIQGNEQYF. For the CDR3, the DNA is TGTGCCTGGAGTATACAGGGGAACGAGCAGTACTTC.

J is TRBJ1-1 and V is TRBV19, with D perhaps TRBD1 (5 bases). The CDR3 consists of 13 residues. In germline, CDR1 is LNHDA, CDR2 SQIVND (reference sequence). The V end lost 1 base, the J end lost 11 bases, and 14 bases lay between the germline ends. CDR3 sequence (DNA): TGTGCCAGTAGTATAGTGGGGACCGTCGGCGCTTTCTTT. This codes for CASSIVGTVGAFF.

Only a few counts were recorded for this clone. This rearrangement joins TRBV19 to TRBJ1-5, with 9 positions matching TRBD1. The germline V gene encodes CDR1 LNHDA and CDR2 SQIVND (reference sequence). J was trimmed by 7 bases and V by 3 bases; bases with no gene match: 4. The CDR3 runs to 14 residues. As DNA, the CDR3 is TGTGCCAGTAGTATGGGGACAGGGTGGCAGCCCCAGCATTTT. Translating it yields CASSMGTGWQPQHF.

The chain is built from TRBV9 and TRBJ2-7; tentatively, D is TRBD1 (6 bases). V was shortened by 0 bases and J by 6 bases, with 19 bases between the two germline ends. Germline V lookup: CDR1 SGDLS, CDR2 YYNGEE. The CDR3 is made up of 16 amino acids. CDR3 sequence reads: CASSVGGGQLGGEQYF. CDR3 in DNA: TGTGCCAGCAGCGTAGGAGGCGGACAGCTTGGTGGCGAGCAGTACTTC. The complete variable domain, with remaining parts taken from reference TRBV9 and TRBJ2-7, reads DSGVTQTPKHLITATGQRVTLRCSPRSGDLSVYWYQQSLDQGLQFLIQYYNGEERAKGNILERFSAQQFPDLHSELNLSSLELGDSALYFCASSVGGGQLGGEQYFGPGTRLTVT.

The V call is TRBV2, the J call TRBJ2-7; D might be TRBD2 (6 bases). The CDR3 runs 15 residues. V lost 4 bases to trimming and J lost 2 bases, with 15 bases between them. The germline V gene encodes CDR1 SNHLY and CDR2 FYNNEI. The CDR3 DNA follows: TGTGCCAGCAGTGTCTCCGGGGGAATTACCTACGAGCAGTACTTC. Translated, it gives CASSVSGGITYEQYF.

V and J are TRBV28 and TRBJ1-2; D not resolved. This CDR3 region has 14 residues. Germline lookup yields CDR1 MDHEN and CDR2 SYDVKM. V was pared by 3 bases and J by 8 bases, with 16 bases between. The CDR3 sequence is CASSFYGSNRGYTF. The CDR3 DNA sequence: TGTGCCAGCAGTTTTTACGGCAGTAATAGGGGCTACACCTTC.

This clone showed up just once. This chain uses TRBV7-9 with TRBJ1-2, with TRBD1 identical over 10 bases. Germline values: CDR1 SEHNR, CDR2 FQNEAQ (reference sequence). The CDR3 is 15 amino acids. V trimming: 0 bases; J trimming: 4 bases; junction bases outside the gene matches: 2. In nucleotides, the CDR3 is TGTGCCAGCAGCTTAGCCGGGACAGGGGCCTATGGCTACACCTTC. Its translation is CASSLAGTGAYGYTF.

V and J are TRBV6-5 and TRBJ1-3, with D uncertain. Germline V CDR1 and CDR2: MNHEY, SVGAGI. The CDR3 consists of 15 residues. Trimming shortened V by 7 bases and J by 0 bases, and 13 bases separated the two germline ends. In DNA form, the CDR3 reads TGTGCCAGCACCCCCTCCGGGTTCTCTGGAAACACCATATATTTT. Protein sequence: CASTPSGFSGNTIYF.

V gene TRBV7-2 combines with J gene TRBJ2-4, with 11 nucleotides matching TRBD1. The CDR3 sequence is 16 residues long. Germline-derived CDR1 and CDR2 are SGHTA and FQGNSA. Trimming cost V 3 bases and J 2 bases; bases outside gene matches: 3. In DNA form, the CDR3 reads TGTGCCAGCAGCTTCGGGACAGGGGGGACCAAAAACATTCAGTACTTC. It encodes CASSFGTGGTKNIQYF.